The 3 T cell receptor beta chains given below trace back to one sample, sequenced in a study of OX40 agonist ivuxolimab in advanced cancers. Assay used: immunoSEQ multiplex PCR; TCRdb lists only in-frame clones, some missing. Of 13,000 to 15,000 clones listed, about 80% are singletons. Sequences were derived from CD4+ or CD8+ T cells sorted from blood, sampled in a trial of the OX40 agonist ivuxolimab. The receptors here all came from an adult with an advanced solid tumor such as melanoma, head and neck, liver or kidney cancer.

The chain is built from TRBV15 and TRBJ1-2, with a possible D match to TRBD1 (5 bases). The CDR3 extends over 15 amino acids. CDR1 and CDR2 from the germline V gene are LNHNV and YYDKDF (reference sequence). Trimming cost V 5 bases and J 8 bases, with 21 bases left between them. The CDR3 DNA follows: TGTGCCACCAGCTCCTCGGACGGGGCAGATTGGGGCTACACCTTC. Encoded protein: CATSSSDGADWGYTF.

The chain combines TRBV4-3 with TRBJ1-5, with 7 bases that match TRBD1. V was clipped by 3 bases and J by 4 bases; unmatched bases: 9. Looked up from germline, CDR1 is LGHNA and CDR2 is YSLEER. This CDR3 region has 16 residues. The CDR3 DNA follows: TGCGCCAGCAGCCAGAGTTCTGGACAGGCGAATCAGCCCCAGCATTTT. Its translation is CASSQSSGQANQPQHF.

J is TRBJ2-5 and V is TRBV4-1, with 11 bases identical to TRBD2. The CDR3 has 18 amino acids. The trim removed 2 bases at V and 5 bases at J, leaving 13 bases unmatched. Germline lookup yields CDR1 MGHRA and CDR2 YSYEKL. CDR3 loop: CASSQFYLSGGAGETQYF. In DNA form, the CDR3 reads TGCGCCAGCAGCCAATTCTACCTTAGCGGGGGGGCGGGTGAGACCCAGTACTTC.